This T cell receptor beta chain derives from a study of blood T cell repertoires in COVID-19. Study context: Some COVID-19 samples were acute and others convalescent; all came from the United States, Italy and Spain. Sources were T cells, B-cell-depleted T cells, or PBMCs; the material itself was cDNA or gDNA.

As processed by the authors: Nucleated cell counts were estimated from reference gene primer amplification. Here immunoSEQ multiplex PCR was the method, and the copy in TCRdb shows in-frame clones only, minus some. V, J and clone size are those of that table, while D and trimming were read from the DNA. The sample lists about 310,000 clones; over 75% were seen once. The receptor comes from a man aged 50-59 years with active or convalescent COVID-19. Specimen: peripheral blood.

The CDR3 loop is CASSQAGANEKLFF. CDR3 nucleotides: TGTGCCAGCAGCCAGGCAGGGGCTAATGAAAAACTGTTTTTT. This chain connects TRBV25-1 to TRBJ1-4; possible D gene TRBD1, 6 bases. Germline V CDR1 and CDR2: MGHDK, SYGVNS. The length of the CDR3 is 14 residues. V lost 6 bases, J lost 3 bases, and 11 bases lay in between.